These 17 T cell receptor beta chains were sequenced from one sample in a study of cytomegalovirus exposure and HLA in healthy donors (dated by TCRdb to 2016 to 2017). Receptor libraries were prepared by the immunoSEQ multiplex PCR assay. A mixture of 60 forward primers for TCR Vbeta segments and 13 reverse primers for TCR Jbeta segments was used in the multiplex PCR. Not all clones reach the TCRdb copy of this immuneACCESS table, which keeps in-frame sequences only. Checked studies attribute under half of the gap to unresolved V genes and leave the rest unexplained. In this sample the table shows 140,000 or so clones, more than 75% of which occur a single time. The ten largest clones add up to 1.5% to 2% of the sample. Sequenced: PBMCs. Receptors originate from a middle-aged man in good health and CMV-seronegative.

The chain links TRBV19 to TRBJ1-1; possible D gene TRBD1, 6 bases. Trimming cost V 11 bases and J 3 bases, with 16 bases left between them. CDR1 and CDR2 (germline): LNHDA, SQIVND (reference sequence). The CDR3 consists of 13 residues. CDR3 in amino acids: CAGRGNGDTEAFF. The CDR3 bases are TGTGCCGGCAGGGGTAACGGGGACACTGAAGCTTTCTTT.

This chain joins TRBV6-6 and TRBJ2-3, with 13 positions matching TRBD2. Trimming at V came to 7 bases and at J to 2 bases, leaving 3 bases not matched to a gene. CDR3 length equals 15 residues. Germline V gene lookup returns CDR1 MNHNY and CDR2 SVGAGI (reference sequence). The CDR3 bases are TGTGCCAGCAAAGGGACTAGCGGGGACACAGATACGCAGTATTTT. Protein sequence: CASKGTSGDTDTQYF.

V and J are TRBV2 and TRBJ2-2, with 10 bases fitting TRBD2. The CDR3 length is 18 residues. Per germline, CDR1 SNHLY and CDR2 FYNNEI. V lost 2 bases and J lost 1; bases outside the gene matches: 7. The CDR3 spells CASSEWLTSGKNTGELFF. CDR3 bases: TGTGCCAGCAGTGAATGGCTTACTAGCGGGAAGAACACCGGGGAGCTGTTTTTT.

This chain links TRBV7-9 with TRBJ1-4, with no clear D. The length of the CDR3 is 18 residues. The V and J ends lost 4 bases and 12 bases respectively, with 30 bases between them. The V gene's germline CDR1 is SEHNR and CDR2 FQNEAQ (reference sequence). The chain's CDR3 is CASSSSGGLLAQTEELFF. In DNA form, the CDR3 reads TGTGCCAGCAGCTCTTCAGGAGGGCTTTTAGCCCAAACAGAGGAACTGTTTTTT.

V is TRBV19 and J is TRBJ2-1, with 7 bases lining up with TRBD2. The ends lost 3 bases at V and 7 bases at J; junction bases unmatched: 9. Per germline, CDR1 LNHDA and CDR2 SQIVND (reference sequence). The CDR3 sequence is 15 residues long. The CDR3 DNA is TGTGCCAGTAGTATCCAGCTAGCGGAATGGAATGAGCAGTTCTTC. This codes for CASSIQLAEWNEQFF. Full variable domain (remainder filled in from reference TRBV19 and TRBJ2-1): DGGITQSPKYLFRKEGQNVTLSCEQNLNHDAMYWYRQDPGQGLRLIYYSQIVNDFQKGDIAEGYSVSREKKESFPLTVTSAQKNPTAFYLCASSIQLAEWNEQFFGPGTRLTVL.

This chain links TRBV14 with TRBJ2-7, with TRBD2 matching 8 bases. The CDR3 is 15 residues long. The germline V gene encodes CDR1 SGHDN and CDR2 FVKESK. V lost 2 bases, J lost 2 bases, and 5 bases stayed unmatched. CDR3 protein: CASSQREGQPYEQYF. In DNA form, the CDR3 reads TGTGCCAGCAGCCAACGGGAGGGCCAACCCTACGAGCAGTACTTC.

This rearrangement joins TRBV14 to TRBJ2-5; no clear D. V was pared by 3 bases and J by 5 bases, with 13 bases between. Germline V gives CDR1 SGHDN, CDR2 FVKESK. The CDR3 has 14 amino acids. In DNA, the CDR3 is TGTGCCAGCAGCCACCCTCAGGTATCTGAGACCCAGTACTTC. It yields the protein CASSHPQVSETQYF. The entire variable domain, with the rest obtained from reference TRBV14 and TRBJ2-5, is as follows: EAGVTQFPSHSVIEKGQTVTLRCDPISGHDNLYWYRRVMGKEIKFLLHFVKESKQDESGMPNNRFLAERTGGTYSTLKVQPAELEDSGVYFCASSHPQVSETQYFGPGTRLLVL.

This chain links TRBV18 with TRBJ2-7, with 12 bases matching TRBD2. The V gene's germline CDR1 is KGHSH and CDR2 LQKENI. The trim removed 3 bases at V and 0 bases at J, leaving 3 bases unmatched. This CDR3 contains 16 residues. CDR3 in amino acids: CASSPGTSGFSYEQYF. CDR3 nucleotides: TGTGCCAGCTCACCCGGGACTAGCGGGTTCTCCTACGAGCAGTACTTC.

In DNA form, the CDR3 reads TGTGCCATCAGTTCAGTCTACGAGCAGTACTTC. This gives the protein CAISSVYEQYF. This sequence joins TRBV10-3 and TRBJ2-7; D unresolved. In germline, CDR1 is ENHRY, CDR2 SYGVKD. The CDR3 has 11 amino acids. V dropped 5 bases and J dropped 3 bases, with 5 bases sitting between them.

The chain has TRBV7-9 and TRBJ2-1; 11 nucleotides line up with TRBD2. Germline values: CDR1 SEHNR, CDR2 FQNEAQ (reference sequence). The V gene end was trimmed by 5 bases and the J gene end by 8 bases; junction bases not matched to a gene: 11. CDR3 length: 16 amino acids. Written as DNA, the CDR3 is TGTGCCAGCAGCCCGAAACGTAGCGGGGGGGCCTATGAGCAGTTCTTC. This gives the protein CASSPKRSGGAYEQFF.

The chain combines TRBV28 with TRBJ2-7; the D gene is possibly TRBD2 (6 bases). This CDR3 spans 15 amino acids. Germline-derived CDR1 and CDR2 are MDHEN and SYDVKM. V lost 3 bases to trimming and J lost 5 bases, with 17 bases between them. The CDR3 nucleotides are TGTGCCAGCAGTTTGAGGGCGGGATCCGGGAACGAGCAGTACTTC. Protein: CASSLRAGSGNEQYF.

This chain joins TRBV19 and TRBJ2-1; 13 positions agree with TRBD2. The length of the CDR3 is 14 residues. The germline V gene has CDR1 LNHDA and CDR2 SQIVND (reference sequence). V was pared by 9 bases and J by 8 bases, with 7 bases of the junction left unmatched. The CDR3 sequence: CASKRLAGGHEQFF. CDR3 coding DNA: TGTGCCAGCAAAAGACTAGCGGGAGGTCATGAGCAGTTCTTC.

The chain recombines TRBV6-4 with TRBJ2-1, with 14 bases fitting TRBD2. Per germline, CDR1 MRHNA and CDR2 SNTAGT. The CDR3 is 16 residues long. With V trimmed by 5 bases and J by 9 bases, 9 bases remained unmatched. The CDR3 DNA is TGTGCCAGCAGTTCATTTGGGACTAGCGGGAGCGGTGAGCAGTTCTTC. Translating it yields CASSSFGTSGSGEQFF.

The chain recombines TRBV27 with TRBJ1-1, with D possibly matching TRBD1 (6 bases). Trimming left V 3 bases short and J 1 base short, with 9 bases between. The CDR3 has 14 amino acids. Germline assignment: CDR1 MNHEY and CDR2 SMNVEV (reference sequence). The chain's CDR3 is CASSFRGANTEAFF. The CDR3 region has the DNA TGTGCCAGCAGTTTTCGGGGGGCGAACACTGAAGCTTTCTTT.

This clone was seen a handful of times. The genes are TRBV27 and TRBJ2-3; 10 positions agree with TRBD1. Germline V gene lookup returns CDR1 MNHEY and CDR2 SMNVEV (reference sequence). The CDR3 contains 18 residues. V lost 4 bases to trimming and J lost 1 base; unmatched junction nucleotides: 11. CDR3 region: CASSWGTGDPTGTDTQYF. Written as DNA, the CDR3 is TGTGCCAGCAGTTGGGGGACAGGGGATCCCACGGGCACAGATACGCAGTATTTT.

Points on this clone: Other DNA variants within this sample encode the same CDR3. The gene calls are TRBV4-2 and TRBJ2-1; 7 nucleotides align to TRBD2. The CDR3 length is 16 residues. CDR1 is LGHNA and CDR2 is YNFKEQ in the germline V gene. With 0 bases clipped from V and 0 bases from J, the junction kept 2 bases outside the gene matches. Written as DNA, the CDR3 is TGTGCCAGCAGCCAAGATGGCGGGAGCTCCTACAATGAGCAGTTCTTC. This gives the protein CASSQDGGSSYNEQFF.

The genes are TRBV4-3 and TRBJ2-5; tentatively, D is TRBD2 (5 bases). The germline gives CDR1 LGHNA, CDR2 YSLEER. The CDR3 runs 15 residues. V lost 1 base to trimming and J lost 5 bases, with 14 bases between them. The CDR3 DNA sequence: TGCGCCAGCAGCCAAGTTACGGGGTTGAGGGAGACCCAGTACTTC. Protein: CASSQVTGLRETQYF.